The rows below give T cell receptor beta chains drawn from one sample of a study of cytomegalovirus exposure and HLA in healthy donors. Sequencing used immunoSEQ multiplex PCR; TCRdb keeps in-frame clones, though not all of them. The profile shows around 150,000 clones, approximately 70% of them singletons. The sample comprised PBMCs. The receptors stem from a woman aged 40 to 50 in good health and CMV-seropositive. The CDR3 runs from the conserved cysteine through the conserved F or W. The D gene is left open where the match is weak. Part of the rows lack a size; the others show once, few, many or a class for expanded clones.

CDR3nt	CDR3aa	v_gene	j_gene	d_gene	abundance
TGTGCCAGTAGTGCCGGGACAGACTACGAGCAGTACTTC	CASSAGTDYEQYF	TRBV19	TRBJ2-7	TRBD1	NA
TGTGCCAGCAGCTCACAACAGGCGTCCTATAATTCACCCCTCCACTTT	CASSSQQASYNSPLHF	TRBV7-3	TRBJ1-6	NA	NA
TGTGCCAGCAGCTTGGGGGTCACTAGCGGGAGTTTCTACGAGCAGTACTTC	CASSLGVTSGSFYEQYF	TRBV5-6	TRBJ2-7	TRBD2	NA
TGTGCCAGCAGCTTGGTTTCGCGGGAGGGCCCGTCGTACTTC	CASSLVSREGPSYF	TRBV7-2	TRBJ2-5	TRBD2	NA
TGTGCCAGCAGCCGACAGGGGAACACTGAGGCTTTCTTT	CASSRQGNTEAFF	TRBV7-2	TRBJ1-1	TRBD1	once
TGTGTCAGCAGTGGCTCGACAGGGGCTGGAAACACCATATATTTT	CVSSGSTGAGNTIYF	TRBV28	TRBJ1-3	TRBD1	NA
TGTGCCAGTAGTCCCGGGAGGGGAACTGAAGCTTTCTTT	CASSPGRGTEAFF	TRBV19	TRBJ1-1	NA	NA
TGTGCCAGCAGCCCCGGGATACTAGCGGACAATGAGCAGTTCTTC	CASSPGILADNEQFF	TRBV2	TRBJ2-1	TRBD2	few
TGTGCCAGCAGCAGGGGGCTGAACTATGGCTACACCTTC	CASSRGLNYGYTF	TRBV6-1	TRBJ1-2	TRBD1	few
TGTGCCAGCAGTGAGGAGACAGGGCCTTACGAGCAGTACTTC	CASSEETGPYEQYF	TRBV2	TRBJ2-7	TRBD1	NA
TGTGCCAGCAGCCTGACAGGGACAAATGAAGAACTGTTTTTT	CASSLTGTNEELFF	TRBV7-2	TRBJ1-4	TRBD1	NA
TGTGCCAGCAGTCGGCTGACAGAGTCACCCCTCAACTTT	CASSRLTESPLNF	TRBV6-5	TRBJ1-6	NA	NA
TGTGCCAGCAGCTTAGGTCCAGGTAATGGCTACACCTTC	CASSLGPGNGYTF	TRBV7-2	TRBJ1-2	NA	NA
TGTGCCAGCAGTGGGACAGGGGGCTACGAGCAGTACTTC	CASSGTGGYEQYF	TRBV2	TRBJ2-7	TRBD1	NA
TGTGCCAGCAGTGAACAGCTGGGACAGGGCGAAAAACTGTTTTTT	CASSEQLGQGEKLFF	TRBV2	TRBJ1-4	TRBD1	few
TGTGCCAGCACCCAGTCCAATGAGCAGTTCTTC	CASTQSNEQFF	TRBV7-9	TRBJ2-1	NA	NA
TGTGCCAGCAGTTACTCGATGGCCTCCTACAATGAGCAGTTCTTC	CASSYSMASYNEQFF	TRBV6-5	TRBJ2-1	NA	NA
TGTGCCAGCGGGGACAGGCGAAACTATGGCTACACCTTC	CASGDRRNYGYTF	TRBV19	TRBJ1-2	TRBD1	NA
TGTGCCAGCTCACCGACTGGGAGGGGGGAGACCCAGTACTTC	CASSPTGRGETQYF	TRBV18	TRBJ2-5	NA	NA
TGTGCCAGCAGTTCGGACAGGCGGAACACCATATATTTT	CASSSDRRNTIYF	TRBV6-1	TRBJ1-3	TRBD1	once
TGTGCCAGCAGCTCTCGACAGTCGAACACCGGGGAGCTGTTTTTT	CASSSRQSNTGELFF	TRBV5-4	TRBJ2-2	NA	NA
TGTGCCAGCACTTTGGCCAATGAGCAGTTCTTC	CASTLANEQFF	TRBV7-9	TRBJ2-1	NA	NA
TGTGCCAGCAGCTTGAGCCTTAGGAACTACGAGCAGTACTTC	CASSLSLRNYEQYF	TRBV7-9	TRBJ2-7	NA	NA
TGTGCCAGCAGCTTACGTACCACCTTCTCCGGGACAGGGGATGGCGAGCAGTACTTC	CASSLRTTFSGTGDGEQYF	TRBV7-9	TRBJ2-7	TRBD1	NA
TGTGCCAGTGGACTAGCCGGCAATGAGCAGTTCTTC	CASGLAGNEQFF	TRBV19	TRBJ2-1	TRBD2	NA
TGTGCCAGCAGCTTGTGGCTAGCGGGAGGGGGAGAGACCCAGTACTTC	CASSLWLAGGGETQYF	TRBV5-6	TRBJ2-5	TRBD2	few
TGCGCCAGCAGCTTGGGCGGCGGGGGGTCGTACCAAGAGACCCAGTACTTC	CASSLGGGGSYQETQYF	TRBV5-1	TRBJ2-5	TRBD2	NA
TGTGCCAGCAGCCACGGCGGGACAGCGAACACCGGGGAGCTGTTTTTT	CASSHGGTANTGELFF	TRBV5-4	TRBJ2-2	NA	NA
TGTGCCAGCAGCTTGGAGCTGCAAGAGACCCAGTACTTC	CASSLELQETQYF	TRBV5-5	TRBJ2-5	NA	few
TGTGCCAGCAGTGACGGACTAGCGGGAGGGCCTTGGGGTGATAATGAGCAGTTCTTC	CASSDGLAGGPWGDNEQFF	TRBV6-4	TRBJ2-1	TRBD2	NA
TGTGCTAGTGAAGAGGCGGGGCGTGAAGCTTTCTTT	CASEEAGREAFF	TRBV12-5	TRBJ1-1	NA	NA
TGTGCCAGCGGCCCCATCTCTAGTGAAGCTTTCTTT	CASGPISSEAFF	TRBV27	TRBJ1-1	NA	NA
TGTGCCAGCAGTGGACAGGAATCCTATGGCTACACCTTC	CASSGQESYGYTF	TRBV2	TRBJ1-2	NA	NA
TGTGCCAGCAGGTGGGCAGGGGGTGGCTATGGCTACACCTTC	CASRWAGGGYGYTF	TRBV27	TRBJ1-2	TRBD1	NA
TGTGCCAGTAGTGCCGTGCCGCGCTATGGCTACACCTTC	CASSAVPRYGYTF	TRBV19	TRBJ1-2	NA	NA
TGTGCCAGCAGCTTATGGACAGGGGTGGGCTACACCTTC	CASSLWTGVGYTF	TRBV7-2	TRBJ1-2	TRBD1	NA
TGCGCCAGCAGTGAACAGGGGGAAGGATATACGCAGTATTTT	CASSEQGEGYTQYF	TRBV10-2	TRBJ2-3	TRBD1	once
TGTGCCAGCAGTGGACCTACAGGGGGCATAGAGACCCAGTACTTC	CASSGPTGGIETQYF	TRBV6-1	TRBJ2-5	TRBD1	NA
TGTGCCAGCAGCTCCCAGGACAGGGTGAACACCGGGGAGCTGTTTTTT	CASSSQDRVNTGELFF	TRBV5-4	TRBJ2-2	TRBD1	NA
TGTGCCAGCGCTACAGGGGGTCGAGGCTACACCTTC	CASATGGRGYTF	TRBV6-5	TRBJ1-2	TRBD1	few
TGTGCCAGCAGCGCACAGGGGTGGAATCAGCCCCAGCATTTT	CASSAQGWNQPQHF	TRBV9	TRBJ1-5	TRBD1	NA
TGTGCCAGCAAAAGGAACAGGGCCGCAGATACGCAGTATTTT	CASKRNRAADTQYF	TRBV6-5	TRBJ2-3	NA	NA
TGTGCCAGCAGTATATTAACAGGGCCGTCGGTTTATGGCTACACCTTC	CASSILTGPSVYGYTF	TRBV28	TRBJ1-2	NA	NA
TGTGCCAGCAGCCGGACCGGGACAGGGGCCTACGAGCAGTACTTC	CASSRTGTGAYEQYF	TRBV7-2	TRBJ2-7	TRBD1	few
TGTGCCAGCAGAGAAGAGGGGGCCGGCTATGGCTACACCTTC	CASREEGAGYGYTF	TRBV28	TRBJ1-2	TRBD1	NA
TGTGCCAGCAGCCCCGTAGCGGGGGCCACAGATACGCAGTATTTT	CASSPVAGATDTQYF	TRBV6-5	TRBJ2-3	TRBD2	NA
TGTGCCAGCAGCTTGGGGAGCGGTCAGCCCCAGAATTTT	CASSLGSGQPQNF	TRBV5-5	TRBJ1-5	NA	NA
TGTGCCAGCAGTGAATCCGGACAGGTTGCCACCGGGGAGCTGTTTTTT	CASSESGQVATGELFF	TRBV25-1	TRBJ2-2	TRBD1	NA
TGTGCCAGCTCACCCTCACGACAGGGGTACTACAATGAGCAGTTCTTC	CASSPSRQGYYNEQFF	TRBV18	TRBJ2-1	TRBD1	NA
TGCGCCAGCAGCCAAGATTCGATTTTGGGGACAGCAAGCACAGATACGCAGTATTTT	CASSQDSILGTASTDTQYF	TRBV4-1	TRBJ2-3	TRBD1	once
TGTGCCAGCAGCGTCGGTTTTAGTAGCAATCAGCCCCAGCATTTT	CASSVGFSSNQPQHF	TRBV9	TRBJ1-5	NA	NA
TGTGCCAGCATATCCCTAGCGGGAGGGTACAATGAGCAGTTCTTC	CASISLAGGYNEQFF	TRBV28	TRBJ2-1	TRBD2	NA
TGTGCCAGCAGCGTTAGGGGGCAGGACGAGCAGTACTTC	CASSVRGQDEQYF	TRBV9	TRBJ2-7	TRBD1	NA
TGTGCCATCAGTGAGGAAACTAGCGGGAGTAACGAGCAGTACTTC	CAISEETSGSNEQYF	TRBV10-3	TRBJ2-7	TRBD2	few
TGTGCCAGTAGTATACCAGGGGGCGATGTGATCGGATCCTACGAGCAGTACTTC	CASSIPGGDVIGSYEQYF	TRBV19	TRBJ2-7	TRBD1	NA